Below, one TCR beta chain is given with its context. Its antigen remains unidentified. The data were produced by immunoSEQ multiplex PCR, yet TCRdb's version contains in-frame clones alone and is incomplete. Of more than 200,000 clones in the sample, around 70% were seen once. Per germline, CDR1 LGHNA and CDR2 YSLEER. The CDR3 extends over 18 amino acids. The V and J ends lost 3 bases and 4 bases, in that order; junction bases with no gene match: 9. The data were obtained in a study of cytotoxic CD8 clonotypes in ibrutinib-treated CLL. Background on the study: Response specimens were obtained following a median treatment duration of approximately 12 months, with a range of 6 to 36. Mean productive templates were over 250,000; mean productive rearrangements were 94,082. Notes on the study in general: Baseline clonality exceeded age-matched healthy donors and tracked circulating CD8+ T-cell counts. Few clonotypes were public, and these shrank or held steady under treatment.

The clonotype originates from a human donor with chronic lymphocytic leukemia. This specimen was PBMCs, taken after 24 months of ibrutinib treatment. The J gene is TRBJ2-3, the V gene TRBV4-3; TRBD2 matches 14 bases. CDR3 amino acids: CASSQRLAGGAVADTQYF. CDR3 bases: TGCGCCAGCAGCCAGAGACTAGCGGGAGGGGCGGTTGCAGATACGCAGTATTTT.